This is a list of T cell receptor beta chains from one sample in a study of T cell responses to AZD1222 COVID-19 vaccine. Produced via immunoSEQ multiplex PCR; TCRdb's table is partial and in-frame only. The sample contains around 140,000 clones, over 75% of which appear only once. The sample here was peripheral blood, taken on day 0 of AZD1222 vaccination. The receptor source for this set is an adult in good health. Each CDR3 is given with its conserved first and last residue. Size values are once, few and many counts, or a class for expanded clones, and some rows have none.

CDR3 protein: CASSPRPGQNLYEQYF
V gene: TRBV9
J gene: TRBJ2-7
clone size: .

CDR3 protein: CASSYPPDSPLDTQYF
V gene: TRBV6-2/TRBV6-3
J gene: TRBJ2-3
clone size: .

CDR3 protein: CASSYFGGGNTEAFF
V gene: TRBV6-5
J gene: TRBJ1-1
clone size: .

CDR3 protein: CASSWDRRVMAEAFF
V gene: TRBV5-6
J gene: TRBJ1-1
clone size: .

CDR3 protein: CASSPGDSSYGYTF
V gene: TRBV5-1
J gene: TRBJ1-2
clone size: .

CDR3 protein: CASSQTRARAEQPQHF
V gene: TRBV28
J gene: TRBJ1-5
clone size: once

CDR3 protein: CASSYSVWDGGELFF
V gene: TRBV6-5
J gene: TRBJ2-2
clone size: .

CDR3 protein: CAWADGQGSPLHF
V gene: TRBV30
J gene: TRBJ1-6
clone size: once

CDR3 protein: CASSLGGLSYEQYF
V gene: TRBV5-1
J gene: TRBJ2-7
clone size: .

CDR3 protein: CASSHRDRANNEQFF
V gene: TRBV5-1
J gene: TRBJ2-1
clone size: .

CDR3 protein: CASNTVGSPLHF
V gene: TRBV2
J gene: TRBJ1-6
clone size: .

CDR3 protein: CSAAVGTQYF
V gene: TRBV20-1
J gene: TRBJ2-5
clone size: .

CDR3 protein: CASSLSQDTIYF
V gene: TRBV13
J gene: TRBJ1-3
clone size: .

CDR3 protein: CASSISGGAGASKTQYF
V gene: TRBV19
J gene: TRBJ2-3
clone size: .

CDR3 protein: CASSQEIDGDTQYF
V gene: TRBV4-3
J gene: TRBJ2-3
clone size: .

CDR3 protein: CASSQDVGAQYF
V gene: TRBV3-1/TRBV3-2
J gene: TRBJ2-3
clone size: .

CDR3 protein: CASNYRETTEAFF
V gene: TRBV6-5
J gene: TRBJ1-1
clone size: .

CDR3 protein: CATSRNFAVEAFF
V gene: TRBV15
J gene: TRBJ1-1
clone size: .

CDR3 protein: CAIIGDRGNTEAFF
V gene: TRBV10-3
J gene: TRBJ1-1
clone size: .

CDR3 protein: CASSPSMTYEQYF
V gene: TRBV7-7
J gene: TRBJ2-7
clone size: .

CDR3 protein: CASSPMTGKGNSPLHF
V gene: TRBV6-6
J gene: TRBJ1-6
clone size: .

CDR3 protein: CASSLGTGGYQPQHF
V gene: TRBV9
J gene: TRBJ1-5
clone size: .

CDR3 protein: CASSYSPSRGDYGYTF
V gene: TRBV6-5
J gene: TRBJ1-2
clone size: .

CDR3 protein: CASSVAPGFGQETQYF
V gene: TRBV9
J gene: TRBJ2-5
clone size: .

CDR3 protein: CASSHPGGGSTDTQYF
V gene: TRBV4-3
J gene: TRBJ2-3
clone size: .

CDR3 protein: CASSVGQTSTNEKLFF
V gene: TRBV9
J gene: TRBJ1-4
clone size: .

CDR3 protein: CASSQDPAASGGPFQETQYF
V gene: TRBV3-1/TRBV3-2
J gene: TRBJ2-5
clone size: .

CDR3 protein: CASSQVGSYNEQFF
V gene: TRBV4-3
J gene: TRBJ2-1
clone size: .

CDR3 protein: CASSLSWYEQFF
V gene: TRBV13
J gene: TRBJ2-1
clone size: .

CDR3 protein: CASSLEVSGNTIYF
V gene: TRBV7-9
J gene: TRBJ1-3
clone size: .

CDR3 protein: CASSPYSNQPQHF
V gene: TRBV27
J gene: TRBJ1-5
clone size: .

CDR3 protein: CAISESSGDHRPQHF
V gene: TRBV10-3
J gene: TRBJ1-5
clone size: .

CDR3 protein: CASSDRDFSNF
V gene: TRBV6-2/TRBV6-3
J gene: TRBJ2-5
clone size: .

CDR3 protein: CASSLGAGVPVEQYF
V gene: TRBV5-6
J gene: TRBJ2-7
clone size: few

CDR3 protein: CASSYPPQGANYGYTF
V gene: TRBV6-6
J gene: TRBJ1-2
clone size: .

CDR3 protein: CASSEVANGNTIYF
V gene: TRBV6-1
J gene: TRBJ1-3
clone size: .

CDR3 protein: CASSSGLAYYNEQFF
V gene: TRBV5-4
J gene: TRBJ2-1
clone size: .

CDR3 protein: CASTEGTSGNTIYF
V gene: TRBV2
J gene: TRBJ1-3
clone size: .

CDR3 protein: CAWSTGNSPLHF
V gene: TRBV30
J gene: TRBJ1-6
clone size: few

CDR3 protein: CASSQAAGNSPLHF
V gene: TRBV3-1/TRBV3-2
J gene: TRBJ1-6
clone size: once

CDR3 protein: CASSQEGGLGWDTGELFF
V gene: TRBV4-1
J gene: TRBJ2-2
clone size: once

CDR3 protein: CATSDPRDKAQHF
V gene: TRBV24-1
J gene: TRBJ1-5
clone size: .

CDR3 protein: CASSKGRENTIYF
V gene: TRBV5-1
J gene: TRBJ1-3
clone size: .

CDR3 protein: CASRRGETEAFF
V gene: TRBV2
J gene: TRBJ1-1
clone size: .

CDR3 protein: CASSQRGGLNEQYF
V gene: TRBV6-6
J gene: TRBJ2-7
clone size: .

CDR3 protein: CAIRASQRNEQFF
V gene: TRBV10-3
J gene: TRBJ2-1
clone size: .

CDR3 protein: CATSGDRDADTQYF
V gene: TRBV24-1
J gene: TRBJ2-3
clone size: once

CDR3 protein: CASTINWDISNQPQHF
V gene: TRBV19
J gene: TRBJ1-5
clone size: once

CDR3 protein: CASSSLDTDTQYF
V gene: TRBV28
J gene: TRBJ2-3
clone size: .

CDR3 protein: CASSPGGDSPTGELFF
V gene: TRBV5-1
J gene: TRBJ2-2
clone size: .

CDR3 protein: CASRPTGLPYEQYF
V gene: TRBV19
J gene: TRBJ2-7
clone size: .

CDR3 protein: CASSFTSGGRQTQYF
V gene: TRBV7-6
J gene: TRBJ2-5
clone size: .

CDR3 protein: CASSPSRGHERGNQPQHF
V gene: TRBV19
J gene: TRBJ1-5
clone size: .

CDR3 protein: CASSPDRATNEKLFF
V gene: TRBV3-1/TRBV3-2
J gene: TRBJ1-4
clone size: .

CDR3 protein: CASSRDRVIRYGYTF
V gene: TRBV6-5
J gene: TRBJ1-2
clone size: .

CDR3 protein: CASSLGLPGAHQPQHF
V gene: TRBV11-2
J gene: TRBJ1-5
clone size: once

CDR3 protein: CASSLSFRVTEAFF
V gene: TRBV7-3
J gene: TRBJ1-1
clone size: once

CDR3 protein: CASSLDWMNTGELFF
V gene: TRBV7-9
J gene: TRBJ2-2
clone size: few